These 13 T cell receptor beta chains originate from one sample sequenced in a study of T cell changes during pregnancy in multiple sclerosis. Profiling relied on immunoSEQ multiplex PCR, and the TCRdb table lists in-frame clones only, not all of them. This sample carries approximately 44,000 clones, about 88% of them seen once, and the ten largest clones take 0.5% to 0.65%. The sequencing used CD4+ T cells from peripheral blood mononuclear cells, collected in the first trimester of pregnancy. The origin of the receptors is a female donor with multiple sclerosis, enrolled in a pregnancy study.

J is TRBJ2-2 and V is TRBV7-3; 7 bases align to TRBD1. Trimming cost V 2 bases and J 2 bases; bases outside gene matches: 5. CDR3 length equals 16 residues. Per germline, CDR1 SGHTA and CDR2 FQGTGA. The CDR3 loop is CASSLVGQSNTGELFF. The CDR3 nucleotides read TGTGCCAGCAGCTTAGTGGGACAGAGTAACACCGGGGAGCTGTTTTTT.

J is TRBJ2-7 and V is TRBV7-9, with D tentatively TRBD1 (5 bases). V was trimmed by 5 bases and J by 7 bases, leaving 15 bases between them. The germline gives CDR1 SEHNR, CDR2 FQNEAQ (reference sequence). The CDR3 length is 13 residues. The CDR3 region is CASSLLLAGEQYF. As DNA, the CDR3 is TGTGCCAGCAGCCTACTCCTCGCAGGGGAGCAGTACTTC.

This rearrangement joins TRBV7-9 to TRBJ1-1; TRBD1 is a possible D gene (5 bases). The CDR3 covers 14 residues. Germline lookup yields CDR1 SEHNR and CDR2 FQNEAQ (reference sequence). The ends were cut back, 5 bases at V and 7 bases at J, with 17 bases in the middle. CDR3 protein: CASSLGHEYGEAFF. CDR3 nucleotide sequence: TGTGCCAGCAGCCTAGGACACGAGTATGGTGAAGCTTTCTTT.

This chain connects TRBV9 to TRBJ2-5, with 7 bases aligning to TRBD2. The germline CDR1 and CDR2 sequences are SGDLS and YYNGEE. The V and J ends lost 4 bases and 5 bases, in that order; junction bases with no gene match: 14. The CDR3 sequence is 16 residues long. For the CDR3, the DNA is TGTGCCAGCAGCCCGGGGAGCGGGAACGGGGTGGAGACCCAGTACTTC. Amino acid sequence: CASSPGSGNGVETQYF.

The chain carries TRBV5-4 and TRBJ2-1; 7 bases are shared with TRBD1. The CDR3 has 15 residues. Germline assignment: CDR1 SGHNT and CDR2 YYREEE (reference sequence). The ends lost 0 bases at V and 4 bases at J; junction bases unmatched: 4. This chain's CDR3 is CASSLDLRGYNEQFF. DNA of the CDR3: TGTGCCAGCAGCTTGGATCTCAGGGGGTACAATGAGCAGTTCTTC.

The V and J genes are TRBV5-4 and TRBJ2-7, with D tentatively TRBD2 (5 bases). The germline gives CDR1 SGHNT, CDR2 YYREEE (reference sequence). The CDR3 consists of 15 residues. V shed 0 bases and J shed 0 bases, with 10 bases lying between them. The CDR3 bases are TGTGCCAGCAGCTTGGGCGGGCCTAGCTCCTACGAGCAGTACTTC. It encodes CASSLGGPSSYEQYF. The variable domain in full, completed from reference TRBV5-4 and TRBJ2-7, reads ETGVTQSPTHLIKTRGQQVTLRCSSQSGHNTVSWYQQALGQGPQFIFQYYREEENGRGNFPPRFSGLQFPNYSSELNVNALELDDSALYLCASSLGGPSSYEQYFGPGTRLTVT.

V usage is TRBV10-3 and J usage is TRBJ2-5, with 8 positions matching TRBD2. The germline V gene has CDR1 ENHRY and CDR2 SYGVKD. The junction had 2 bases not matched to a gene; V was cut back by 7 bases and J by 1 base. The CDR3 has 13 amino acids. CDR3 loop: CAIMGTSQETQYF. The CDR3 coding sequence is TGTGCCATCATGGGGACTAGCCAAGAGACCCAGTACTTC.

This rearrangement joins TRBV5-4 to TRBJ2-5; 8 bases are a match to TRBD2. The V gene's germline CDR1 is SGHNT and CDR2 YYREEE (reference sequence). V lost 2 bases, J lost 4 bases, and 1 base stayed unmatched. The CDR3 is 13 amino acids. CDR3 bases: TGTGCCAGCAGCTTTGGGACTAGAGAGACCCAGTACTTC. It codes for CASSFGTRETQYF.

The chain couples TRBV10-2 to TRBJ1-2, with D perhaps matching TRBD1 (6 bases). This CDR3 is built from 15 residues. Germline assignment: CDR1 WSHSY and CDR2 SAAADI. The ends were cut back, 0 bases at V and 4 bases at J, with 12 bases in the middle. The CDR3 region has the DNA TGCGCCAGCAGTGAGTCGGCGACAGGAACCTATGGCTACACCTTC. Encoded protein: CASSESATGTYGYTF.

In this sample, this clone turned up a few times. This chain links TRBV18 with TRBJ2-7; TRBD1 agrees at 9 bases. The trim removed 1 base at V and 2 bases at J, leaving 3 bases unmatched. CDR3 length: 15 amino acids. Germline V gene lookup returns CDR1 KGHSH and CDR2 LQKENI. The DNA for the CDR3 is TGTGCCAGCTCACCACGACAGGGGGGGACCTACGAGCAGTACTTC. This gives the protein CASSPRQGGTYEQYF.

The V and J genes are TRBV2 and TRBJ2-1, with 8 bases aligning to TRBD2. The CDR3 is 15 amino acids. With V trimmed by 3 bases and J by 8 bases, 9 bases remained unmatched. Germline CDR1 SNHLY, CDR2 FYNNEI. CDR3 nucleotides: TGTGCCAGCAGTGATCCGGCCGGGAGGGCCGATGAGCAGTTCTTC. Encoded protein: CASSDPAGRADEQFF.

V is TRBV19 and J is TRBJ2-7; 14 nucleotides agree with TRBD2. CDR1 and CDR2 from the germline V gene are LNHDA and SQIVND (reference sequence). After removal of 5 bases from V and 4 bases from J, the junction contained 7 bases not matched to a gene. This CDR3 region has 16 residues. This chain's CDR3 is CASSARRTSGRYEQYF. For the CDR3, the DNA is TGTGCCAGTAGTGCACGACGGACTAGCGGGAGGTACGAGCAGTACTTC.

V gene TRBV11-2 combines with J gene TRBJ1-1; no clear D gene. V was shortened by 5 bases and J by 10 bases, with 11 bases between the two germline ends. Germline values: CDR1 SGHAT, CDR2 FQNNGV. There are 11 residues in the CDR3. For the CDR3, the DNA is TGTGCCAGCAGCCCCCTCAGCGGAGCTTTCTTT. As protein: CASSPLSGAFF.